The source of this T cell receptor beta chain is a study of cytomegalovirus exposure and HLA in healthy donors. The primer mix had 60 Vbeta and 13 Jbeta primers. Method: immunoSEQ multiplex PCR; TCRdb's copy keeps in-frame clones and lacks some. This repertoire shows more than 150,000 clones, 84% found once; its top ten account for 0.38%. About this clone: Its antigen is still unknown.

Study-level points and caveats: Most observed TCR sequences were rare, whereas some public TCRs were detected in many donors.

The germline CDR1 and CDR2 sequences are LNHNV and YYDKDF (reference sequence). The CDR3 has 15 amino acids. The trim removed 6 bases at V and 2 bases at J, leaving 9 bases unmatched. The source material was PBMCs. The origin of this receptor is a boy aged 2 to 10 in good health and CMV-seronegative. V usage is TRBV15 and J usage is TRBJ2-7; 8 bases match TRBD2. The CDR3 reads CATSPGGPTAYEQYF. CDR3 nucleotide sequence: TGTGCCACCAGTCCGGGAGGGCCCACAGCCTACGAGCAGTACTTC.